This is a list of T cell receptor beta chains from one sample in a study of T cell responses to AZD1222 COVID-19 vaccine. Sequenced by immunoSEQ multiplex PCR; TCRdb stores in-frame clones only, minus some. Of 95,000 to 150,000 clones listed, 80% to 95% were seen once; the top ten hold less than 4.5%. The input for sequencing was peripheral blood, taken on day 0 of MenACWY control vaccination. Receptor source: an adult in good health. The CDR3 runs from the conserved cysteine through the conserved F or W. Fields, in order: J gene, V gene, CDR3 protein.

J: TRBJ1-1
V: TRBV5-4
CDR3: CASSKHTGANTEAFF

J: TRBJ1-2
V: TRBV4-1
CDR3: CASSLSGGSGYTF

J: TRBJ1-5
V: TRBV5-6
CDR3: CASTYYGTGGNQPQHF

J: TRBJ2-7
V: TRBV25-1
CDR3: CASSEPPGGRQYF

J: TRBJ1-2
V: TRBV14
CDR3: CASSQDLGGARSYGYTF

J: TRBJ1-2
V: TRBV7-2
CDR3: CASSSSGNLNYGYTF

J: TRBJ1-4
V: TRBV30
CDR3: CAWSVWSGDEKLFF

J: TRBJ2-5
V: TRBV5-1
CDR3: CASSFSGGVQETQYF

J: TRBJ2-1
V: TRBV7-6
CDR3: CASSLGRNNEQFF

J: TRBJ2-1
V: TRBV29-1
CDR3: CSVGSGFNYNEQFF

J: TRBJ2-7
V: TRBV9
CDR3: CASSPGTSGFVYEQYF

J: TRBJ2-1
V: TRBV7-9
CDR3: CAEGGPDNEQFF

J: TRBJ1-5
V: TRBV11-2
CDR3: CASSPPGGGNQPQHF

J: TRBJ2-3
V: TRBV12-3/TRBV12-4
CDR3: CATSTGYTDTQYF

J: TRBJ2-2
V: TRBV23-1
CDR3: CASTPPGQTGELFF

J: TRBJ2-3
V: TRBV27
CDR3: CASSLQATDTQYF

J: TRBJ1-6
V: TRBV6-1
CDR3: CASSDRWNNSPLHF

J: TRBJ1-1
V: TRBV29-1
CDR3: CSAPGRNTEAFF

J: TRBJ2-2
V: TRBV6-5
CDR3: CASSFSAGLLPGELFF

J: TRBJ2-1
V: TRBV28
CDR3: CASGEGWSYNEQFF

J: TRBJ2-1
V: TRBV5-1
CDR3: CASSVGEPYNEQFF

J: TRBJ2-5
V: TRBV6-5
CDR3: CATRWSQETQYF

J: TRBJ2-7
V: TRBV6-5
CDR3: CASSSGQSTYEQYF

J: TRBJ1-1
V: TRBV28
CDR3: CASSPRGQGSTEAFF

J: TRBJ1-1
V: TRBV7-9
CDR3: CASSLEGGTEAFF

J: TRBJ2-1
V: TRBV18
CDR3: CASSPGQGQFF

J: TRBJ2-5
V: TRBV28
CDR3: CASTGVTQEVQETQYF

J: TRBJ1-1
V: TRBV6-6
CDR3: CASRVQGAKWGTEAFF

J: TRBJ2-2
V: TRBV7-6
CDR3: CASSLGGSGAGELFF

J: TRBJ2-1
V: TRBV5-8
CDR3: CASSVAFGNEQFF

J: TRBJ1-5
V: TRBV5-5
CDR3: CASKGTFDSQPQHF

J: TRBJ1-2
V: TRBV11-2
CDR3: CASSLGAVNYGYTF

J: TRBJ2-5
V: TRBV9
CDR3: CASSVRSQKYQETQYF

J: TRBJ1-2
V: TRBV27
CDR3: CASSFKGEVGGYTF